This T cell receptor beta chain emerged from a study of Ad26.COV2.S vaccination and SARS-CoV-2 variants. Noted treatment: roughly 18 received Ad26.COV2.S at low or high dose, single or two shots; roughly five received placebo; per-sample allocation not given. Sampling took place 63 days after the first vaccine or placebo injection. This clone appeared a few times. The CDR3 length is 15 residues. V was pared by 1 base and J by 2 bases, with 11 bases between. The germline gives CDR1 SGHTA, CDR2 FQGNSA. Produced via immunoSEQ multiplex PCR; TCRdb's table is partial and in-frame only. The sample has around 340,000 clones, roughly 90% seen once.

The sample was peripheral blood, taken in a trial of Ad26.COV2.S vaccine versus placebo. V and J are TRBV7-2 and TRBJ1-1, with no clear D. This receptor was taken from a person between 18 and 65 years old who received the Ad26.COV2.S COVID-19 vaccine or a placebo. The CDR3 here is CASSLEYQKNTEAFF. The CDR3 DNA is TGTGCCAGCAGCTTAGAATACCAGAAAAACACTGAAGCTTTCTTT.